The rows below give T cell receptor beta chains drawn from one sample of a study of blood T cell repertoires in COVID-19. Clones were read by immunoSEQ multiplex PCR, and TCRdb kept only the in-frame ones, dropping some. The sample yields about 210,000 clones, more than 85% seen once. Sequenced material: peripheral blood. The receptors derive from a man aged 35-49 years with acute or convalescent COVID-19. Each CDR3 is given with its conserved first and last residue. The D gene is left open where the match is weak. Expanded clones are given a class, and other clones once, few, many or no size at all.

clone_size: few
d_call: NA
j_call: TRBJ2-7
v_call: TRBV11-2
cdr3_nt: TGTGCCAGCAGCTTAGCTGGAGGGAGCTCCTACGAGCAGTACTTC
cdr3_aa: CASSLAGGSSYEQYF

clone_size: NA
d_call: TRBD2
j_call: TRBJ2-1
v_call: TRBV6-5
cdr3_nt: TGTGCCAGCAGCAAGACTAGCGGGGGCCTCAATGAGCAGTTCTTC
cdr3_aa: CASSKTSGGLNEQFF

clone_size: NA
d_call: NA
j_call: TRBJ1-2
v_call: TRBV3-1/TRBV3-2
cdr3_nt: TGTGCCAGCAGCGTACGGACAGCCATCTATGGCTACACCTTC
cdr3_aa: CASSVRTAIYGYTF

clone_size: NA
d_call: NA
j_call: TRBJ2-7
v_call: TRBV27
cdr3_nt: TGTGCCAGCACCTCCGGACAGCTCTACGAGCAGTACTTC
cdr3_aa: CASTSGQLYEQYF

clone_size: NA
d_call: TRBD2
j_call: TRBJ2-5
v_call: TRBV19
cdr3_nt: TGTGCCAGTAGCCTTACTAGCGGGGGTTCTAGTATCCAGTACTTC
cdr3_aa: CASSLTSGGSSIQYF

clone_size: NA
d_call: NA
j_call: TRBJ2-5
v_call: TRBV18
cdr3_nt: TGTGCCAGCTCACCGCTTCTCTTGACAGGAAACCAAGAGACCCAGTACTTC
cdr3_aa: CASSPLLLTGNQETQYF

clone_size: NA
d_call: TRBD1
j_call: TRBJ1-2
v_call: TRBV19
cdr3_nt: TGTGCCAGTAGTCTCCAGGGGGCTAGCTACACCTTC
cdr3_aa: CASSLQGASYTF

clone_size: NA
d_call: NA
j_call: TRBJ2-7
v_call: TRBV21-1
cdr3_nt: TGTGCCAGCAGCAAAGCGGCAGGAGGGCCCTACGAGCAGTACTTC
cdr3_aa: CASSKAAGGPYEQYF

clone_size: NA
d_call: NA
j_call: TRBJ1-1
v_call: TRBV5-1
cdr3_nt: TGCGCCAGCAGCTTGGGTGAGGGTTACACTGAAGCTTTCTTT
cdr3_aa: CASSLGEGYTEAFF

clone_size: NA
d_call: TRBD1
j_call: TRBJ2-7
v_call: TRBV9
cdr3_nt: TGTGCCAGCAGCGTAGAGGGACAGGGGAGGTACGAGCAGTACTTC
cdr3_aa: CASSVEGQGRYEQYF

clone_size: once
d_call: TRBD2
j_call: TRBJ2-2
v_call: TRBV5-1
cdr3_nt: TGCGCCAGCAGCGTTCCGGGACTAGCGGGAGGCACCGGGGAGCTGTTTTTT
cdr3_aa: CASSVPGLAGGTGELFF

clone_size: NA
d_call: TRBD1
j_call: TRBJ1-1
v_call: TRBV27
cdr3_nt: TGTGCCAGCAGGAGGACAGGACAAAACACTGAAGCTTTCTTT
cdr3_aa: CASRRTGQNTEAFF

clone_size: NA
d_call: TRBD2
j_call: TRBJ2-2
v_call: TRBV7-3
cdr3_nt: TGTGCCAGCAGCCCCTCAGCGGGAGACACCGGGGAGCTGTTTTTT
cdr3_aa: CASSPSAGDTGELFF

clone_size: NA
d_call: TRBD1
j_call: TRBJ2-7
v_call: TRBV27
cdr3_nt: TGTGCCAGCAGCGCCAGGGGGCAGTACGAGCAGTACTTC
cdr3_aa: CASSARGQYEQYF

clone_size: NA
d_call: NA
j_call: TRBJ1-2
v_call: TRBV6-5
cdr3_nt: TGTGCCAGCAGACCAAGCAGGGGAGTCGGCTATGGCTACACCTTC
cdr3_aa: CASRPSRGVGYGYTF

clone_size: once
d_call: NA
j_call: TRBJ2-7
v_call: TRBV13
cdr3_nt: TGTGCCAGCAGCTTAGCCAGCTACGAGCAGTACTTC
cdr3_aa: CASSLASYEQYF

clone_size: NA
d_call: NA
j_call: TRBJ2-7
v_call: TRBV5-1
cdr3_nt: TGCGCCAGCAGCTCCCCCCGCGGGACCGTTACCTACGAGCAGTACTTC
cdr3_aa: CASSSPRGTVTYEQYF

clone_size: NA
d_call: NA
j_call: TRBJ1-2
v_call: TRBV19
cdr3_nt: TGTGCCAGTAGTAGGGGGCTCTATGGCTACACCTTC
cdr3_aa: CASSRGLYGYTF

clone_size: NA
d_call: NA
j_call: TRBJ1-1
v_call: TRBV5-1
cdr3_nt: TGCGCCAGCAGCTTGGACATACGCACTGAAGCTTTCTTT
cdr3_aa: CASSLDIRTEAFF

clone_size: NA
d_call: TRBD1
j_call: TRBJ2-7
v_call: TRBV18
cdr3_nt: TGTGCCAGCTCACCACCGGGGACAGGCTCACAGGGGGAGCAGTACTTC
cdr3_aa: CASSPPGTGSQGEQYF

clone_size: NA
d_call: TRBD2
j_call: TRBJ2-7
v_call: TRBV7-9
cdr3_nt: TGTGCCAGCAGCGGGGGACTAGGCCTCGGGGAGCAGTACTTC
cdr3_aa: CASSGGLGLGEQYF

clone_size: NA
d_call: TRBD1
j_call: TRBJ2-7
v_call: TRBV30
cdr3_nt: TGTGCCTGGAGTAGGGACAGGGAAGAGCAGTACTTC
cdr3_aa: CAWSRDREEQYF